This T cell receptor beta chain was documented in a study of T cell repertoires in cytomegalovirus infection. Overall study: Alongside well-studied HLA-B-restricted CMV epitopes, recently identified HLA-C-restricted CMV epitopes were also used. Both CMV infection and a matching HLA type were indicated by public TCR beta signatures.

Whole-study findings and limits: Cumulated frequencies of public TCR beta families served to identify carriers of CMV plus the relevant HLA.

This CDR3 spans 16 amino acids. V lost 6 bases and J 0 bases, leaving 15 bases between the germline ends. Germline CDR1 reads MGHRA; CDR2 reads YSYEKL. For this clonotype: What it binds is not known.

TCRdb passed the reads through MiXCR, listing each CDR3 protein once. The sample has roughly 180,000 distinct CDR3 sequences; 20% to 25% are singletons. The rearrangement links TRBV4-1 to TRBJ2-1; perhaps D is TRBD1 or TRBD2 (5 bases each). This sample comprised CD8+ T cells from cultured PBMCs, obtained from culture after CMV antigen stimulation. This TCR was recovered from a human donor in good health (CMV status not recorded). Some clones in this sample may be carry-over from other donors' samples. The CDR3 spells CASRDGTQSSYNEQFF. Written as DNA, the CDR3 is TGCGCCAGCAGAGACGGGACCCAGAGCTCCTACAATGAGCAGTTCTTC.